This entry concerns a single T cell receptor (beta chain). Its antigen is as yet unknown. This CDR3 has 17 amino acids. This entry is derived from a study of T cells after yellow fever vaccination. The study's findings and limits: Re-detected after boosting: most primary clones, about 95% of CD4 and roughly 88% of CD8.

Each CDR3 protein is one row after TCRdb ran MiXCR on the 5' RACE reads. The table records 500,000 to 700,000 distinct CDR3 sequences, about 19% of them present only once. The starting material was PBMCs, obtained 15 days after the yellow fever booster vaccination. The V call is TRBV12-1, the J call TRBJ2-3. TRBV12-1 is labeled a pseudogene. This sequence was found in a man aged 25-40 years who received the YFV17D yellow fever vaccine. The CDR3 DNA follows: TGTGCCAGCAGCTTTGAGAATCCAAACCCCGGCTCAGATACGCAGTATTTT. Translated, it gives CASSFENPNPGSDTQYF.